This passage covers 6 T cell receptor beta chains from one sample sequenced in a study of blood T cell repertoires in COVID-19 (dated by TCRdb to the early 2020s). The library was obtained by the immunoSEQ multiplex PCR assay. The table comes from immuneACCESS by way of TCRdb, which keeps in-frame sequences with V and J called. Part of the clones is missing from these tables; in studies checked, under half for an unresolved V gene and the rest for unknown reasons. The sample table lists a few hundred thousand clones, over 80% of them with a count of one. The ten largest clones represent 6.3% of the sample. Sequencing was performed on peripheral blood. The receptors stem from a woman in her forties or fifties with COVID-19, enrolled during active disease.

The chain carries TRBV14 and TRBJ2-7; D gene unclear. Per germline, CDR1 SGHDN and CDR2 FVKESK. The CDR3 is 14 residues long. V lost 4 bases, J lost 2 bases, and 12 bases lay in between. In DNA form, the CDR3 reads TGTGCCAGCAGCCCCCTGGGCCCAGCCTACGAGCAGTACTTC. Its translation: CASSPLGPAYEQYF.

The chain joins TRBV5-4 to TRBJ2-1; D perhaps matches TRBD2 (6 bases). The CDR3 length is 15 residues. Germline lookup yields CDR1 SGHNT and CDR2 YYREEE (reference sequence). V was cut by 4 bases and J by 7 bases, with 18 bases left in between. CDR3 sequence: CASSLPTRSRNEQFF. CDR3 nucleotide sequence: TGTGCCAGCAGCCTACCGACTAGGAGTCGAAATGAGCAGTTCTTC.

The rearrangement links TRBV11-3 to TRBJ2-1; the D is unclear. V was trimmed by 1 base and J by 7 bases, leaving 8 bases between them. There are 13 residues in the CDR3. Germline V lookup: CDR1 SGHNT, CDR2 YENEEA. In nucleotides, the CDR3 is TGTGCCAGCAGCTTAGGACTTGTTAATGAGCAGTTCTTC. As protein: CASSLGLVNEQFF.

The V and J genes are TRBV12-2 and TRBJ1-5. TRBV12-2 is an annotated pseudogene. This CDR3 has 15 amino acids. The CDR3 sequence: CASRLEGGSNQPQHF. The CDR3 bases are TGTGCAAGTCGCTTAGAGGGGGGGAGCAATCAGCCCCAGCATTTT.

The CDR3 reads CASSRQGPGYGYTF. The CDR3, as DNA: TGTGCCAGCAGCAGACAGGGGCCGGGCTATGGCTACACCTTC. The chain has TRBV2 and TRBJ1-2, with TRBD1 matching 8 bases. Germline lookup yields CDR1 SNHLY and CDR2 FYNNEI. The CDR3 contains 14 residues. V was clipped by 6 bases and J by 4 bases; unmatched bases: 7.

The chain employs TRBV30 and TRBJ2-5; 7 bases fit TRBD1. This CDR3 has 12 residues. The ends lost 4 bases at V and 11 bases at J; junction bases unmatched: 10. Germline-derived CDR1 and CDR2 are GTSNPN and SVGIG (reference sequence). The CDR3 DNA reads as TGTGCCTGGACCACACCCGGACAGGCTCAGTACTTC. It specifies CAWTTPGQAQYF. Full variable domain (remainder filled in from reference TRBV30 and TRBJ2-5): SQTIHQWPATLVQPVGSPLSLECTVEGTSNPNLYWYRQAAGRGLQLLFYSVGIGQISSEVPQNLSASRPQDRQFILSSKKLLLSDSGFYLCAWTTPGQAQYFGPGTRLLVL.